The following is a T cell receptor (beta chain) sequence with its context. These data originate in a study of blood T cell repertoires in COVID-19. As for the study in general: Both acute and convalescent COVID-19 samples were obtained from the United States, Italy and Spain. T cells, B-cell-depleted T cells, or PBMCs provided the cDNA or gDNA that served as material.

The J segment lost 6 bases and the V segment lost 4 bases, leaving 10 bases of the junction unmatched. The CDR3 length is 16 residues. CDR1 SEHNR and CDR2 FQNEAQ come from the germline V gene (reference sequence). In the authors' methods: Amplification of reference gene primers provided the estimated nucleated cell counts. Sequencing used immunoSEQ multiplex PCR; TCRdb keeps in-frame clones, though not all of them. V and J calls and clone size follow that table, whereas D and trimming were derived from the DNA. The sample includes about 63,000 clones, approximately 80% of them seen just once. This TCR came from a woman aged 40-49 years with acute COVID-19. Sequencing was done on a sample of PBMCs or T cells enriched from blood (not recorded which). J is TRBJ1-2 and V is TRBV7-9; 11 nucleotides agree with TRBD1. CDR3 nucleotides: TGTGCCAGCAGCTCCCAGCCGGGACAGGGGGTCAATGGCTACACCTTC. Its protein is CASSSQPGQGVNGYTF.